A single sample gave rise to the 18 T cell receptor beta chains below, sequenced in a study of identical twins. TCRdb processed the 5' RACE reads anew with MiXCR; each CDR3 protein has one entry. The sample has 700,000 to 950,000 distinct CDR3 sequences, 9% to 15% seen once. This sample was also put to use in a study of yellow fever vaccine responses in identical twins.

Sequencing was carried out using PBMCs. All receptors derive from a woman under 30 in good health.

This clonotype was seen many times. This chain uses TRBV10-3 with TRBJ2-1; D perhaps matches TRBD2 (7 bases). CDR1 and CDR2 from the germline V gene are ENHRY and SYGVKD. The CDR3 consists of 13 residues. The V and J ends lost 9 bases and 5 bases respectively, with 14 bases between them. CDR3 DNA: TGTGCCATGCGGTCCGGGGGGCACAATGAGCAGTTCTTC. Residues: CAMRSGGHNEQFF.

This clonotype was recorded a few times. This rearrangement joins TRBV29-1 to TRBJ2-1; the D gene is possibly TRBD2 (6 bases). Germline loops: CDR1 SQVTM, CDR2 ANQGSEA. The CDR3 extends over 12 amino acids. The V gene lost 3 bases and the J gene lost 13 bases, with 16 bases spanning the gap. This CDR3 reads CSVDASGRGQFF. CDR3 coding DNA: TGCAGCGTTGACGCGTCCGGGAGAGGTCAGTTCTTC.

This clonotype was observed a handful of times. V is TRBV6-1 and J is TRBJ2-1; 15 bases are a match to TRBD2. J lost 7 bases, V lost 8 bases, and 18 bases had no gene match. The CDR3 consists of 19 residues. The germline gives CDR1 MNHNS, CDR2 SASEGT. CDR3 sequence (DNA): TGTGCCAGCCGAGGGGCTCCGGGACTAGCGGGAGGCATCGCAAATGAGCAGTTCTTC. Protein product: CASRGAPGLAGGIANEQFF.

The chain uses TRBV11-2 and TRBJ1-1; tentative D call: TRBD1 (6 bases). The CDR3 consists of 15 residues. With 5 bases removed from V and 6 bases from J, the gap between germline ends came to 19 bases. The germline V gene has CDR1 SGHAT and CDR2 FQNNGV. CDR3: CASSPLGGGVPEAFF. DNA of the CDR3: TGTGCCAGCAGCCCACTGGGAGGGGGAGTTCCTGAAGCTTTCTTT.

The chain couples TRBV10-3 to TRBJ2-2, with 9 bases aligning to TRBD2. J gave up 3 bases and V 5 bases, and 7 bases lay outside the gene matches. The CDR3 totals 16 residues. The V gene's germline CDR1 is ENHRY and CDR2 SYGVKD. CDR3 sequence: CAISSGTSWDTGELFF. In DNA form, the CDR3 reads TGTGCCATCAGTTCCGGGACTAGCTGGGACACCGGGGAGCTGTTTTTT.

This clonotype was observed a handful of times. The CDR3 region has the DNA TGTGCCAGCGAGAGACAGATAATGAACACTGAAGCTTTCTTT. Its translation: CASERQIMNTEAFF. The J gene is TRBJ1-1, the V gene TRBV6-1, with a tentative D call TRBD1 (5 bases). The CDR3 covers 14 residues. CDR1 and CDR2 (germline): MNHNS, SASEGT. Trimming shortened V by 8 bases and J by 0 bases, and 13 bases separated the two germline ends.

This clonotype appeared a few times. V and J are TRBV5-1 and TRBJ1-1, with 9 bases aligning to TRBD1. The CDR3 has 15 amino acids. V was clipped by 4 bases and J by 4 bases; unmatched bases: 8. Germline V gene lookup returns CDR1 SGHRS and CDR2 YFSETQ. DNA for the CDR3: TGCGCCAGCAGCGGGGAGGACAGGGGTGTCACTGAAGCTTTCTTT. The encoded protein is CASSGEDRGVTEAFF.

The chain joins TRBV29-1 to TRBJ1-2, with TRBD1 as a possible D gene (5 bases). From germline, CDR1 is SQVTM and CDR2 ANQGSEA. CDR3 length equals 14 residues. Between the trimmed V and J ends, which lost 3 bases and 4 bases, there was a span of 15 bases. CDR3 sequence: CSVDRIGHLYGYTF. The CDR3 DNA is TGCAGCGTTGACAGAATCGGACATCTCTATGGCTACACCTTC.

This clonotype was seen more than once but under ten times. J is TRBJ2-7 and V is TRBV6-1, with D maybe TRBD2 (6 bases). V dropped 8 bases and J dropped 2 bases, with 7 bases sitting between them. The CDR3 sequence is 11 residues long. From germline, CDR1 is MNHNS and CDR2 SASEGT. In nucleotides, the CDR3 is TGTGCCAGCGGCGGGGCCTACGAGCAGTACGTC. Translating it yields CASGGAYEQYV.

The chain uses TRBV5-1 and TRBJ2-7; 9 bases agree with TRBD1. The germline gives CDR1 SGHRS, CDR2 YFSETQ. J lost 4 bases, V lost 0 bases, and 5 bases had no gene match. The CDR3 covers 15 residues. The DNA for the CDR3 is TGCGCCAGCAGCTTGGGAGGGACAGGGCAGTACGAGCAGTACTTC. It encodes CASSLGGTGQYEQYF.

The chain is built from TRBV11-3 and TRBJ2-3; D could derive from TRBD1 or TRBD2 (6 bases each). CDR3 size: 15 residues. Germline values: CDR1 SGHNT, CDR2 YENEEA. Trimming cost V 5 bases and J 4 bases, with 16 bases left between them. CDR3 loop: CASSLKGGAADTQYF. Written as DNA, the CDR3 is TGTGCCAGCAGCCTAAAGGGGGGCGCGGCAGATACGCAGTATTTT.

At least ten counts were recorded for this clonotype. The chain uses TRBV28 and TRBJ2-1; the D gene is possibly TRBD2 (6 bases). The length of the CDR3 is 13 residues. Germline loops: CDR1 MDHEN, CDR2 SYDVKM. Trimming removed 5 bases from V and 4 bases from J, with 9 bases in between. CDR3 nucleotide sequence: TGTGCCAGCAGTCAGGGACTTTACAATGAGCAGTTCTTC. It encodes CASSQGLYNEQFF.

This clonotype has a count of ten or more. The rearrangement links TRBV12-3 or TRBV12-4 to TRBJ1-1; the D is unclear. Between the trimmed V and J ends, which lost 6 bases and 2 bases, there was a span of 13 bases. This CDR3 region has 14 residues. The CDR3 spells CASRPLRENTEAFF. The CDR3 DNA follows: TGTGCCAGCAGACCCTTACGGGAAAACACTGAAGCTTTCTTT.

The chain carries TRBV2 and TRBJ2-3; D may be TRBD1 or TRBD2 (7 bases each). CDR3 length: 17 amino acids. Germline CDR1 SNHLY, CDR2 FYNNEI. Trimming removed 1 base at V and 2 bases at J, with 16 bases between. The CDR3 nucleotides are TGTGCCAGCAGTGAAGAGGGGAGGGGGCGAATCACAGATACGCAGTATTTT. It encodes CASSEEGRGRITDTQYF.

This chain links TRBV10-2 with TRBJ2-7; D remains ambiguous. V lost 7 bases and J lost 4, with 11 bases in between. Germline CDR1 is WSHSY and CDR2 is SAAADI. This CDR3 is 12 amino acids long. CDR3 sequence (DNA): TGCGCCAGCATCCCTACTGTTTACGAGCAGTACGTC. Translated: CASIPTVYEQYV.

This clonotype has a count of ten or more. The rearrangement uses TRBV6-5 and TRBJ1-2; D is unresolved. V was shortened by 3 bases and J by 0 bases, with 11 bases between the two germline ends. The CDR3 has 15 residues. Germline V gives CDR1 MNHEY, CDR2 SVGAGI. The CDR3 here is CASSYRELANYGYTF. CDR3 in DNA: TGTGCCAGCAGTTATAGGGAACTAGCTAACTATGGCTACACCTTC.

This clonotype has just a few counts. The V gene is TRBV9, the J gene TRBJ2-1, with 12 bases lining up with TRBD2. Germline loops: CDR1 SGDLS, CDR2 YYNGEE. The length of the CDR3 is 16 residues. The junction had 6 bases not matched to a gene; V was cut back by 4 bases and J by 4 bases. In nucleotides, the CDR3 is TGTGCCAGCAGCACCGGACTAGCGGGGCATTACAATGAGCAGTTCTTC. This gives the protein CASSTGLAGHYNEQFF.

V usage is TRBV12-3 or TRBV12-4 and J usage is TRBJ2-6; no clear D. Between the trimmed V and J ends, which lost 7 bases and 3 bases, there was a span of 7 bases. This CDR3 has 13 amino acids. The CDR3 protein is CASTLGGANVLTF. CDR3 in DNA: TGTGCCAGCACCTTGGGTGGGGCCAACGTCCTGACTTTC.